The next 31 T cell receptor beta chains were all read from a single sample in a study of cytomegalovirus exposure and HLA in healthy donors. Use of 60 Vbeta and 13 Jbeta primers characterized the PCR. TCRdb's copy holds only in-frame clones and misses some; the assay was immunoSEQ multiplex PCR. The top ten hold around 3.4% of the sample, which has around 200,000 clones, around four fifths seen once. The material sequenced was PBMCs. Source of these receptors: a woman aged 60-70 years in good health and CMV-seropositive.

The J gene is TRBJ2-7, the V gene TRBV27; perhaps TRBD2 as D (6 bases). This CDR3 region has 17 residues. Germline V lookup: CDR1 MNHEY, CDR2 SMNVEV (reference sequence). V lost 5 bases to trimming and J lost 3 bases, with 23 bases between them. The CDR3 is CASSRTIRIDSLYEQYF. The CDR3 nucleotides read TGTGCCAGCAGTCGGACTATAAGGATTGATTCCCTCTACGAGCAGTACTTC.

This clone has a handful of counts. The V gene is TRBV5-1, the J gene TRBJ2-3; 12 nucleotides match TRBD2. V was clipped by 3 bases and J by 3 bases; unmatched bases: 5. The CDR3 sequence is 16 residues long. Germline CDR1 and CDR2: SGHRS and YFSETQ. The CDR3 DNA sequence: TGCGCCAGCAGCTCGGGACTAGCGGGCCCAACAGATACGCAGTATTTT. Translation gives CASSSGLAGPTDTQYF.

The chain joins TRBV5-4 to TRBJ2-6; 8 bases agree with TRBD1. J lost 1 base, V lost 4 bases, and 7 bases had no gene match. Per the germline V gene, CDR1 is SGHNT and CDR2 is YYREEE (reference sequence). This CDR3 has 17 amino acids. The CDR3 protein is CASSLGQGVSGANVLTF. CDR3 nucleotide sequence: TGTGCCAGCAGCCTCGGACAGGGTGTGTCTGGGGCCAACGTCCTGACTTTC.

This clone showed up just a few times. CDR3 amino acids: CASSILQGQGYQPQHF. The CDR3 DNA sequence: TGTGCCAGTAGTATATTACAGGGACAGGGGTATCAGCCCCAGCATTTT. The rearrangement joins TRBV19 to TRBJ1-5; 10 nucleotides agree with TRBD1. This CDR3 comprises 16 residues. Trimming cost V 2 bases and J 5 bases; bases outside gene matches: 6. Germline V gene lookup returns CDR1 LNHDA and CDR2 SQIVND (reference sequence).

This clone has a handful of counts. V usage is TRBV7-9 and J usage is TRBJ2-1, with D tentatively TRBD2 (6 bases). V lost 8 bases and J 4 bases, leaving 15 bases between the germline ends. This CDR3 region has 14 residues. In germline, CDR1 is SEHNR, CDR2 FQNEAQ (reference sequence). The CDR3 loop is CASSPAGLYNEQFF. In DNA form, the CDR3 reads TGTGCCAGCTCACCCGCGGGGCTATACAATGAGCAGTTCTTC.

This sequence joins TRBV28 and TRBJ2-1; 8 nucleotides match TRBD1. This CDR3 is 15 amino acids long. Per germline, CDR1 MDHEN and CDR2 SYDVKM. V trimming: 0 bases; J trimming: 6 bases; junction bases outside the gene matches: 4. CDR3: CASSLWQGARNEQFF. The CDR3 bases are TGTGCCAGCAGTTTATGGCAGGGGGCCCGCAATGAGCAGTTCTTC.

The CDR3 is CASSFAGKGFNQPQHF. The CDR3, as DNA: TGTGCCAGCAGCTTCGCAGGGAAGGGCTTCAATCAGCCCCAGCATTTT. The gene calls are TRBV7-9 and TRBJ1-5; D may be TRBD1 (5 bases). The length of the CDR3 is 16 residues. V was clipped by 3 bases and J by 3 bases, with 15 bases between them. In germline, CDR1 is SEHNR, CDR2 FQNEAQ (reference sequence).

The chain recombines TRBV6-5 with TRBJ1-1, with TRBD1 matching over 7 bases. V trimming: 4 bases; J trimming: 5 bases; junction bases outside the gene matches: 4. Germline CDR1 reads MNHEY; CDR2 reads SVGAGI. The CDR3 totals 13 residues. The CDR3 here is CASSWGTATEAFF. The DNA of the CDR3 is TGTGCCAGCAGTTGGGGGACAGCTACTGAAGCTTTCTTT.

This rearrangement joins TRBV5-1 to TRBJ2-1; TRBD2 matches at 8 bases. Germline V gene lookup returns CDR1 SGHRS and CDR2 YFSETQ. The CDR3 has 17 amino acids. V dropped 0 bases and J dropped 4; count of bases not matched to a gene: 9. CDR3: CASSLAPAGVPYNEQFF. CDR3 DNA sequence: TGCGCCAGCAGCTTGGCCCCAGCGGGGGTACCATACAATGAGCAGTTCTTC.

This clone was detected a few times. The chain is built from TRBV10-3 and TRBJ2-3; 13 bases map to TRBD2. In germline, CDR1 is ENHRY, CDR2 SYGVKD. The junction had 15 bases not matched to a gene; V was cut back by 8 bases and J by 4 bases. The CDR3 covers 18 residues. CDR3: CAISRTSGGLVGADTQYF. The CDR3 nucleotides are TGTGCCATCTCGAGGACTAGCGGGGGATTGGTCGGGGCAGATACGCAGTATTTT.

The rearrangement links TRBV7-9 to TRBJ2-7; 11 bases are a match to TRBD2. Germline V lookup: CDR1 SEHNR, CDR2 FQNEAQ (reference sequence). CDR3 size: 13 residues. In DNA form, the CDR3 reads TGTGGGGCGACTAGCGGGGACTCCTACGAGCAGTACTTC. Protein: CGATSGDSYEQYF.

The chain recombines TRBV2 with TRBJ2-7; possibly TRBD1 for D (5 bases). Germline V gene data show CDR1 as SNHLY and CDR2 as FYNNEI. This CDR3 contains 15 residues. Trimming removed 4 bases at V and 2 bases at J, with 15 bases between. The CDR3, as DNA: TGTGCCAGCAGTGGATGGGGCGGAAGAACCTACGAGCAGTACTTC. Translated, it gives CASSGWGGRTYEQYF.

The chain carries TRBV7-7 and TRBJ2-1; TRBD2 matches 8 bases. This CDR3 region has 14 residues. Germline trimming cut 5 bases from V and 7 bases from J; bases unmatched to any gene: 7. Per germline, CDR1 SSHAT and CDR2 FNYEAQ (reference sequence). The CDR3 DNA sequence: TGTGCCAGCAGCACCCGGGGGGGTTCGAATGAGCAGTTCTTC. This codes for CASSTRGGSNEQFF.

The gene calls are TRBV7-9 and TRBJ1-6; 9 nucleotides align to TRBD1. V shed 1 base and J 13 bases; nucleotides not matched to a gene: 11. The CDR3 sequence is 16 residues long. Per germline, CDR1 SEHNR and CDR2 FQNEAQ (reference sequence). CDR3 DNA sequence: TGTGCCAGCAGCTTAGGGGGAGACAGGGGGTTAAAGCCCCTCCACTTT. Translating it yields CASSLGGDRGLKPLHF.

The CDR3 region has the DNA TGTGCTAGTGCCTCAGGCTTAGGGGAGGCCCAGTACTTC. Protein: CASASGLGEAQYF. The chain employs TRBV12-5 and TRBJ2-5, with D perhaps TRBD2 (6 bases). CDR1 and CDR2 (germline): LGHNT, FRNRAP. The CDR3 is 13 residues long. Trimming took 7 bases from V and 9 from J, leaving 18 bases between them.

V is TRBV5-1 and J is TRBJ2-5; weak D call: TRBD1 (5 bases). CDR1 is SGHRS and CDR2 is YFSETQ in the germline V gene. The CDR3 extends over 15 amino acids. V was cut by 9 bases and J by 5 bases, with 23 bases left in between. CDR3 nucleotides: TGCGCCACCACCCAGGGTAATAGGGGTCGGGAGACCCAGTACTTC. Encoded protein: CATTQGNRGRETQYF.

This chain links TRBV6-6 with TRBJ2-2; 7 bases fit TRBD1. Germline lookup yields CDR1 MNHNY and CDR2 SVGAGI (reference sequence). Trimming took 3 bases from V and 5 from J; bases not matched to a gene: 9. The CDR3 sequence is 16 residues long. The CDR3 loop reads CASSYVVQGLTGELFF. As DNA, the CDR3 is TGTGCCAGCAGTTATGTCGTACAGGGGTTAACCGGGGAGCTGTTTTTT.

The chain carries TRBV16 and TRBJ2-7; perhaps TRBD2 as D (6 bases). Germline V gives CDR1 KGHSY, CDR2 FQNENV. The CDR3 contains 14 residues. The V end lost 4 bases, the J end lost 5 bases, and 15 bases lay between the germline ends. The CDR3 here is CASSLERRVHEQYF. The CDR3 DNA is TGTGCCAGCAGCCTAGAACGGAGGGTCCACGAGCAGTACTTC.

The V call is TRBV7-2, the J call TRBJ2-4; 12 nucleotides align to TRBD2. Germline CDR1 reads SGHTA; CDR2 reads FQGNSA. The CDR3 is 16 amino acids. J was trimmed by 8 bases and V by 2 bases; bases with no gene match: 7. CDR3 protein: CASSLSGLAGGHIQYF. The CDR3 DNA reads TGTGCCAGCAGCTTATCGGGACTAGCGGGTGGGCACATTCAGTACTTC.

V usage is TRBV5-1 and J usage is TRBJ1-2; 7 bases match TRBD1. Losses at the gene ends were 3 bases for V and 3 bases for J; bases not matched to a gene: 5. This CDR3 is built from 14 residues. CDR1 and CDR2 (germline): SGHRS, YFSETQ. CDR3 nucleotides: TGCGCCAGCAGCTGGGGACAGCGGTACTATGGCTACACCTTC. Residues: CASSWGQRYYGYTF.

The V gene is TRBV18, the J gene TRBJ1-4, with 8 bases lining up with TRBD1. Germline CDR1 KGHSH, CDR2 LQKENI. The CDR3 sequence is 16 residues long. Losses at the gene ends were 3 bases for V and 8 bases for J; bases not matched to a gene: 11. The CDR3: CASSPMSGQVKEKLFF. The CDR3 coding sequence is TGTGCCAGCTCACCTATGTCGGGACAGGTCAAAGAAAAACTGTTTTTT.

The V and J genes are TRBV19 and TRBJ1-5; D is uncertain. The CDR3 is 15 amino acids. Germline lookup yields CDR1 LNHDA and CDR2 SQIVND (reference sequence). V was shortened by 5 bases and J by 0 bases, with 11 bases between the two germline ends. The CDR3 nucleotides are TGTGCCAGTAGTCTTATTTTCAGTAGCAATCAGCCCCAGCATTTT. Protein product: CASSLIFSSNQPQHF.

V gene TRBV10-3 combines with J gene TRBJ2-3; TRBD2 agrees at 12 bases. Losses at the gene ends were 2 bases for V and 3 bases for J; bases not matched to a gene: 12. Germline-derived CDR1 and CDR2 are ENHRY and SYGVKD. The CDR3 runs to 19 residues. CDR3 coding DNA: TGTGCCATCAGTGAGCCTATGGGGGGGCTAGCGGGGGGGACAGATACGCAGTATTTT. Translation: CAISEPMGGLAGGTDTQYF.

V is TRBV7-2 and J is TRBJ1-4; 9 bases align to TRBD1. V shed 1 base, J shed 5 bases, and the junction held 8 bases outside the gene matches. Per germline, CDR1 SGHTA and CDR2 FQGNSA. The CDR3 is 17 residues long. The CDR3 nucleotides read TGTGCCAGCAGCTTAGAACCCCCGGGACAGGGAAATGAAAAACTGTTTTTT. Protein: CASSLEPPGQGNEKLFF.

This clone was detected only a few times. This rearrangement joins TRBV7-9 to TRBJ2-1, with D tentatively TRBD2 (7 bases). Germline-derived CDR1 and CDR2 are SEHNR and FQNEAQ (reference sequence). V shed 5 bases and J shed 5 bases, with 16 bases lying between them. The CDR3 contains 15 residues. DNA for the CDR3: TGTGCCAGCAGCGGCGGGGGCCGGAAACACAATGAGCAGTTCTTC. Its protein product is CASSGGGRKHNEQFF.

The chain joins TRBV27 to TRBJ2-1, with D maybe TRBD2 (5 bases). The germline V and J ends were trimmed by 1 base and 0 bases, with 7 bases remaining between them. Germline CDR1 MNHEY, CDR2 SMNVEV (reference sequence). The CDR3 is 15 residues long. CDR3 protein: CASSLYTSSYNEQFF. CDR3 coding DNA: TGTGCCAGCAGTTTATATACTAGCTCCTACAATGAGCAGTTCTTC.

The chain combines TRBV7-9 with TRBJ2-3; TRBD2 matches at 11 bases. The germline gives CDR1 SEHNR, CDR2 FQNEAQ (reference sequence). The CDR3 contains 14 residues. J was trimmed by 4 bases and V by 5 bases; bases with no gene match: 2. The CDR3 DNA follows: TGTGCCAGCAGCATTAGCGGGGGGGCAGATACGCAGTATTTT. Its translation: CASSISGGADTQYF.

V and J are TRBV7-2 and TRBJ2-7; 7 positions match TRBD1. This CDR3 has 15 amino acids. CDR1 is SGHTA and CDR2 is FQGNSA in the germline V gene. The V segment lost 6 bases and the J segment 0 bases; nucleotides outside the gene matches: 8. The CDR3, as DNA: TGTGCCAGCAGTTACTCTACAGGGGCCTCCTACGAGCAGTACTTC. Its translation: CASSYSTGASYEQYF. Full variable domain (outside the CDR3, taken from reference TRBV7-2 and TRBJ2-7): GAGVSQSPSNKVTEKGKDVELRCDPISGHTALYWYRQSLGQGLEFLIYFQGNSAPDKSGLPSDRFSAERTGGSVSTLTIQRTQQEDSAVYLCASSYSTGASYEQYFGPGTRLTVT.

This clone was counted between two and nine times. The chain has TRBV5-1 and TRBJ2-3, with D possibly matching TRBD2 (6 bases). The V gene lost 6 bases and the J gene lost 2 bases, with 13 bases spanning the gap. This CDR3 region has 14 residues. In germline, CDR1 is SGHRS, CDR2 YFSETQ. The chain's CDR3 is CASKGLASTDTQYF. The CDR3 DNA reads TGCGCCAGCAAGGGCCTAGCGTCCACAGATACGCAGTATTTT.

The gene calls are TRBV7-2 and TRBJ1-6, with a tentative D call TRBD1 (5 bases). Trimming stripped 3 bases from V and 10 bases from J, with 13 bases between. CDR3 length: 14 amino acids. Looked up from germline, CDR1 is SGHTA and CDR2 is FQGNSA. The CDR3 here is CASSFRGGDSPLHF. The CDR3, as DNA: TGTGCCAGCAGCTTCCGGGGGGGGGACTCACCCCTCCACTTT.

CDR3 loop: CASGRDTDLFF. CDR3 nucleotide sequence: TGTGCCAGCGGTCGGGACACTGACCTGTTCTTC. The chain is built from TRBV2 and TRBJ2-1; a weak D match, TRBD1 (6 bases). The CDR3 loop spans 11 amino acids. The V end lost 8 bases, the J end lost 15 bases, and 17 bases lay between the germline ends. Looked up from germline, CDR1 is SNHLY and CDR2 is FYNNEI.